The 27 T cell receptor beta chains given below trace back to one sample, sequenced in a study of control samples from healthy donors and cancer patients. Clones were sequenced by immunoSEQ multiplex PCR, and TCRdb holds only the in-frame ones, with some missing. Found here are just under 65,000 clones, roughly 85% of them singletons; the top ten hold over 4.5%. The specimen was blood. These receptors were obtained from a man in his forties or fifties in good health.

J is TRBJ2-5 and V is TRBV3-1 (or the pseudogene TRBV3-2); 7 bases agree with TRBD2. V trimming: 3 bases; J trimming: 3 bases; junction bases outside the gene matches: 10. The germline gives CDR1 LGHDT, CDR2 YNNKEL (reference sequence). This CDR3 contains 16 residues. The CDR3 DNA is TGTGCCAGCAGCCACCTACGACGGCTAGCGGAAGAGACCCAGTACTTC. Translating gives CASSHLRRLAEETQYF.

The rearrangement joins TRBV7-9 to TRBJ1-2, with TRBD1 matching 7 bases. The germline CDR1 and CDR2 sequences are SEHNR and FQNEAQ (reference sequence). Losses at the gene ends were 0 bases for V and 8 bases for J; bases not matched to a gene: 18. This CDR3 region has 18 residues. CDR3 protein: CASSLAQSPGGRGWGYTF. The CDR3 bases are TGTGCCAGCAGCTTAGCTCAATCCCCAGGGGGAAGGGGCTGGGGCTACACCTTC.

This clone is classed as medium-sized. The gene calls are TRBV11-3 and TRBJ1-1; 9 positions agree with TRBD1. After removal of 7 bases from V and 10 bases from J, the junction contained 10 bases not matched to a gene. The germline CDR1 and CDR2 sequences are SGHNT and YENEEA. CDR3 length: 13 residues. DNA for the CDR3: TGTGCCAGCACCCCGGGACAGGGATCAGCAGCTTTCTTT. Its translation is CASTPGQGSAAFF.

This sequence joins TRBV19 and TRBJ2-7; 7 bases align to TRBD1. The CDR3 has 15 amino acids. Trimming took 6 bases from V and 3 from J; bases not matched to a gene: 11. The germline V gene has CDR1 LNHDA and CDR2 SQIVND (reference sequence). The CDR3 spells CASSQSRDSYYEQYF. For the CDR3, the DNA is TGTGCCAGTAGCCAGTCCCGGGACAGCTACTACGAGCAGTACTTC.

CDR3 residues: CASSPPQGADGYTF. The CDR3 nucleotides read TGTGCCAGCTCACCACCACAGGGGGCGGATGGCTACACCTTC. The V call is TRBV18, the J call TRBJ1-2; 9 bases map to TRBD1. Germline V gene sequence: CDR1 KGHSH, CDR2 LQKENI. The CDR3 contains 14 residues. V was clipped by 0 bases and J by 6 bases; unmatched bases: 2.

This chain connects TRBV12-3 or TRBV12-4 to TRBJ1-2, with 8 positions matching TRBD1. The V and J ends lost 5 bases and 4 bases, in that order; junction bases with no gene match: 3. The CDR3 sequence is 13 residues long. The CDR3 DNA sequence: TGTGCCAGCAGTCCCGGACAGGGCTATGGCTACACCTTC. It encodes CASSPGQGYGYTF.

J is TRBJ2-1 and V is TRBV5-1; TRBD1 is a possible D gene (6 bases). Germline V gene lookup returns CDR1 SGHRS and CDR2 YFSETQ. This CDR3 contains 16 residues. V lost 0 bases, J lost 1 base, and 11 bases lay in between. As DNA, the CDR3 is TGCGCCAGCAGCTTGGCCGGACAGATATCCTACAATGAGCAGTTCTTC. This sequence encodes CASSLAGQISYNEQFF.

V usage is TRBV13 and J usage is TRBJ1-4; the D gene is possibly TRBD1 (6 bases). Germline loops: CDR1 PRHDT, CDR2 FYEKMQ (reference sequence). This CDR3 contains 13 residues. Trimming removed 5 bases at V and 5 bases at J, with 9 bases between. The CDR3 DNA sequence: TGTGCCAGCAGCAGGGGGGGAAATGAAAAACTGTTTTTT. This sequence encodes CASSRGGNEKLFF.

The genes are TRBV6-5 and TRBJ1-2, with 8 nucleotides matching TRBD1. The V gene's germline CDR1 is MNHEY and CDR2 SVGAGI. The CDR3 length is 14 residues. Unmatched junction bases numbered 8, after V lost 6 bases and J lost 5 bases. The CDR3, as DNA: TGTGCCAGCAGCCTGGACAGGGTTTATTATGGCTACACCTTC. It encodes CASSLDRVYYGYTF.

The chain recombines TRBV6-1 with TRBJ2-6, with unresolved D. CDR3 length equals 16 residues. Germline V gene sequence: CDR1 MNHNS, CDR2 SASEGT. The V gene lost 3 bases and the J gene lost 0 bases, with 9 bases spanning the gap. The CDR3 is CASSESVSSGANVLTF. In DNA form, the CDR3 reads TGTGCCAGCAGTGAGTCAGTTAGCTCTGGGGCCAACGTCCTGACTTTC.

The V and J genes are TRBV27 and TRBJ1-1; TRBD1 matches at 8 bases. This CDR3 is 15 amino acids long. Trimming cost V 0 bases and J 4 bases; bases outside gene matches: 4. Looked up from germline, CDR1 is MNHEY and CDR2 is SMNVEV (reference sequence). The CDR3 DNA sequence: TGTGCCAGCAGTTTATCACGACAGGGGAGCACTGAAGCTTTCTTT. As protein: CASSLSRQGSTEAFF.

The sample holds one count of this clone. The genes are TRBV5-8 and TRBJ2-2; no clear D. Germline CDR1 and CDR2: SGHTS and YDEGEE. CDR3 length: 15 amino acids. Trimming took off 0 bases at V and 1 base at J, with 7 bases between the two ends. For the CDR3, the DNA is TGTGCCAGCAGCTTGGACAGACGGAACACCGGGGAGCTGTTTTTT. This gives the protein CASSLDRRNTGELFF.

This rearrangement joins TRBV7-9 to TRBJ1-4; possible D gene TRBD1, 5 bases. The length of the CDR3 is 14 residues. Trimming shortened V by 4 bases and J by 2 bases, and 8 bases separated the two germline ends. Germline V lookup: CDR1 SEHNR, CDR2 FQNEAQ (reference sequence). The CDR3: CASSSRVTNEKLFF. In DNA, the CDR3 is TGTGCCAGCAGCTCCAGGGTCACTAATGAAAAACTGTTTTTT.

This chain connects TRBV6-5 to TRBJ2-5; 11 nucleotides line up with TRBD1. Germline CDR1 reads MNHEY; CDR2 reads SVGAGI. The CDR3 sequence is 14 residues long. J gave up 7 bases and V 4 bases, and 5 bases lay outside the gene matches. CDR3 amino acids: CASSSPGQGVTQYF. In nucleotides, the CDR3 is TGTGCCAGCAGTTCTCCGGGACAGGGGGTGACCCAGTACTTC.

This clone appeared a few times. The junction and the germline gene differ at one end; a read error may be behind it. For the CDR3, the DNA is TGTGCAAGCACCCTGCGGCAGGAGAACACTGAAGCTTTCTTT. It specifies CASTLRQENTEAFF. This rearrangement joins TRBV2 to TRBJ1-1; D is undetermined. This CDR3 is 14 amino acids long. CDR1 and CDR2 (germline): SNHLY, FYNNEI.

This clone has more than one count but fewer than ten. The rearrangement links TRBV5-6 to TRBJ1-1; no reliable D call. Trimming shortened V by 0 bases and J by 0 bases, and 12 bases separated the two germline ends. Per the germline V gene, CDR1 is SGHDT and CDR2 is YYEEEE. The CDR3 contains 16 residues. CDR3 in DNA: TGTGCCAGCAGCTTGGCAGCGTCTAGAATGAACACTGAAGCTTTCTTT. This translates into CASSLAASRMNTEAFF.

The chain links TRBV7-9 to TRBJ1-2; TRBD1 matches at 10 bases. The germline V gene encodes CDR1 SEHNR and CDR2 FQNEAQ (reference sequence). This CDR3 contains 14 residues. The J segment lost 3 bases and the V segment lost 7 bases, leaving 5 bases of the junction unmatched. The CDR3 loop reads CASTPGTGDYGYTF. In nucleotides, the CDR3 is TGTGCCAGCACCCCCGGGACAGGGGACTATGGCTACACCTTC.

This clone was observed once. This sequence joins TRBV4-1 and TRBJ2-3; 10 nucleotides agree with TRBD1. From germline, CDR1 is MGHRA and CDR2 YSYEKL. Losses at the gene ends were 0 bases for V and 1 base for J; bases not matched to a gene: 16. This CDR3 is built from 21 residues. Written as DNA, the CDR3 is TGCGCCAGCAGCCAAGATGGGTTCCGGGACAGGGGATTAAAGGGCACAGATACGCAGTATTTT. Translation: CASSQDGFRDRGLKGTDTQYF.

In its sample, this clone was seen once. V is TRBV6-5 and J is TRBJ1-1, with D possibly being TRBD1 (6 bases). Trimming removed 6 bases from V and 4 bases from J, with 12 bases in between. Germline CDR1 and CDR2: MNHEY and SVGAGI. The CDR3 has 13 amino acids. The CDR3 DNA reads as TGTGCCAGCAGACAGGGCACGAGCACTGAAGCTTTCTTT. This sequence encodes CASRQGTSTEAFF.

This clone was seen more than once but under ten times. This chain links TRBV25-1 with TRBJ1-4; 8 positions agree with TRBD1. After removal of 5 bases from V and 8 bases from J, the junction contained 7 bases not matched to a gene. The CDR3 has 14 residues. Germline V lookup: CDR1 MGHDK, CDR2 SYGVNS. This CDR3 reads CASSNTGGEEKLFF. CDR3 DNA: TGTGCCAGCAGTAACACAGGGGGAGAAGAAAAACTGTTTTTT.

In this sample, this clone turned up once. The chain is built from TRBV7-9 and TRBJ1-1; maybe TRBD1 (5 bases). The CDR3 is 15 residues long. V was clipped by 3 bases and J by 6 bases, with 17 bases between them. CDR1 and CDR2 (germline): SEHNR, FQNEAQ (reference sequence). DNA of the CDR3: TGTGCCAGCAGCTTGGATATCAGGGAAGGATCTGAAGCTTTCTTT. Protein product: CASSLDIREGSEAFF.

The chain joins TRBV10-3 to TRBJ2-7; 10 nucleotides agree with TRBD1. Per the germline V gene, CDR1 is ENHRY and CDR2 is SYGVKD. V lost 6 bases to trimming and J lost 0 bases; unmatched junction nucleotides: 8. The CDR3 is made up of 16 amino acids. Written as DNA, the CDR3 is TGTGCCATCAGGCCGGGACAGGGGTTTAGCTCCTACGAGCAGTACTTC. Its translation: CAIRPGQGFSSYEQYF.

The CDR3: CASSFSTSGGGADTQYF. CDR3 sequence (DNA): TGTGCCAGCAGCTTCTCGACTAGCGGGGGTGGGGCAGATACGCAGTATTTT. The chain employs TRBV13 and TRBJ2-3; 12 nucleotides match TRBD2. Germline lookup yields CDR1 PRHDT and CDR2 FYEKMQ (reference sequence). Trimming at V came to 3 bases and at J to 4 bases, leaving 8 bases not matched to a gene. The CDR3 is 17 residues long.

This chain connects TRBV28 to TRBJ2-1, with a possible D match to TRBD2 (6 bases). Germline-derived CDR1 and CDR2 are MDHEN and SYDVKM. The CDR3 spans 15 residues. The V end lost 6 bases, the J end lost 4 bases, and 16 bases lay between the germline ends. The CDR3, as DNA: TGTGCCAGCAGGGGACCGGACTACGGTTACAATGAGCAGTTCTTC. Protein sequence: CASRGPDYGYNEQFF.

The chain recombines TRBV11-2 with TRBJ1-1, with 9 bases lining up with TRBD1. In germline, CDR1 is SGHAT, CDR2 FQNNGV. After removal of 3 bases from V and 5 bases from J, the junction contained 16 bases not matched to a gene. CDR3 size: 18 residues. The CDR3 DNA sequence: TGTGCCAGCAGCTTGCGGGCCGGATCACAGGGGGCTAGGACTGAAGCTTTCTTT. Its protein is CASSLRAGSQGARTEAFF.

CDR3 coding DNA: TGCAGCGCCCCGACTAGCGGAAAAAACAATGAGCAGTTCTTC. Translating it yields CSAPTSGKNNEQFF. This chain links TRBV29-1 with TRBJ2-1, with TRBD2 matching 9 bases. V lost 7 bases and J lost 5; bases outside the gene matches: 9. This CDR3 region has 14 residues. Germline values: CDR1 SQVTM, CDR2 ANQGSEA.

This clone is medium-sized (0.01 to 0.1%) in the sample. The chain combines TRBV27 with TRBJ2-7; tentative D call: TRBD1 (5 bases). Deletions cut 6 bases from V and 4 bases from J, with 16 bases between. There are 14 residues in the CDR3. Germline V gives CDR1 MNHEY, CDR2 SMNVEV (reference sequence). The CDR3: CASSYISRVYEQYF. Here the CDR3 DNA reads TGTGCCAGCAGCTACATAAGCAGGGTGTACGAGCAGTACTTC.